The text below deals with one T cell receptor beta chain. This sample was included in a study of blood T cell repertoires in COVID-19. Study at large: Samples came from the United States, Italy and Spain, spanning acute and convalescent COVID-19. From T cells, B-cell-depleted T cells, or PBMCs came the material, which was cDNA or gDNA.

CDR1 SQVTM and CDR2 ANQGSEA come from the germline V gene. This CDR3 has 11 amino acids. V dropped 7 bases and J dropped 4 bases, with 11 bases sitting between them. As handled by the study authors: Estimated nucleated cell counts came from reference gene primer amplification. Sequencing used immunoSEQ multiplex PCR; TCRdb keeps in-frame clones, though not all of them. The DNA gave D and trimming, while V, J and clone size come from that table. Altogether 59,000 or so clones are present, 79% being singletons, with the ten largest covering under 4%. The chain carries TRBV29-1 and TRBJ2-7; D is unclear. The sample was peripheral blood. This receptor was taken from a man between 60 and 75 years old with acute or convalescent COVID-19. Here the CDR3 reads CSAGSLYEQYF. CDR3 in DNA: TGCAGCGCCGGGTCCTTATACGAGCAGTACTTC.